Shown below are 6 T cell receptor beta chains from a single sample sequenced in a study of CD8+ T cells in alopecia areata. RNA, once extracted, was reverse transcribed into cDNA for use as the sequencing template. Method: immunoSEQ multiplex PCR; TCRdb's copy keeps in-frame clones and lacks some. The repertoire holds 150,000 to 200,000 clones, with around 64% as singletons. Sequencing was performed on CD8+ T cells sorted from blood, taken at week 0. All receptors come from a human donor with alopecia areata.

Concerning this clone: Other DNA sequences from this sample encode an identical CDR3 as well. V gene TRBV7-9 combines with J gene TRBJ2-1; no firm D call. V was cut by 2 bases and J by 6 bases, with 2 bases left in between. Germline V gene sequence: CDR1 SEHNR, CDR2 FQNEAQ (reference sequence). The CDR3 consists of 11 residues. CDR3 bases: TGTGCCAGCAGCTTATCCAATGAGCAGTTCTTC. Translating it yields CASSLSNEQFF.

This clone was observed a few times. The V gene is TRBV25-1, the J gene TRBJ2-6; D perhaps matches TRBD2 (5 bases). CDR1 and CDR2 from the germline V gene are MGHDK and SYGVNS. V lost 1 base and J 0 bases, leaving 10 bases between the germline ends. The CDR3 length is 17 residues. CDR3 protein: CASSESEGSSGANVLTF. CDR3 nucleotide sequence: TGTGCCAGCAGTGAATCAGAGGGAAGCTCTGGGGCCAACGTCCTGACTTTC.

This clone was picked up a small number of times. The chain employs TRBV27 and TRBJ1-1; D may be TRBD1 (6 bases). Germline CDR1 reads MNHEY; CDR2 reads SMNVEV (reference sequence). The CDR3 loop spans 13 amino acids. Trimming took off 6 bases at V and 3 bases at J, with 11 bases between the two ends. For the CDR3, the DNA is TGTGCCAGCAGCCTTTGGGGGCACACTGAAGCTTTCTTT. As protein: CASSLWGHTEAFF.

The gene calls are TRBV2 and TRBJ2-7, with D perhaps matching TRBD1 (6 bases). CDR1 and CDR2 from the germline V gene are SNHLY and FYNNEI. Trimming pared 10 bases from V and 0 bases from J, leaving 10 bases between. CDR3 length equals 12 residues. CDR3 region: CATRDNSYEQYF. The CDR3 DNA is TGTGCCACCCGGGACAACTCCTACGAGCAGTACTTC.

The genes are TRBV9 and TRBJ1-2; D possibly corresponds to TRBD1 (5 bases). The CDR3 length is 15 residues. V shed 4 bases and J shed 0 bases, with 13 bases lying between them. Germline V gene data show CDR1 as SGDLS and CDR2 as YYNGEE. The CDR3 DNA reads TGTGCCAGCAGCATAACCGGGACGGCTAACTATGGCTACACCTTC. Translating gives CASSITGTANYGYTF.

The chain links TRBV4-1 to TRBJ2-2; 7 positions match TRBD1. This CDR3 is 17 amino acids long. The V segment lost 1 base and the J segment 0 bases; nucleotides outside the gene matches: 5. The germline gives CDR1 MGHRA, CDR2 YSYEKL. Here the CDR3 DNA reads TGCGCCAGCAGCCAAGGCCACAGGGGAACGAACACCGGGGAGCTGTTTTTT. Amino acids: CASSQGHRGTNTGELFF.